This T cell receptor beta chain was sequenced in a study of OX40 agonist ivuxolimab in advanced cancers. Looking at the study overall: Ivuxolimab was delivered to patients intravenously every 2 weeks at doses spanning 0.01 to 10 mg/kg. Partial responses were achieved by three patients, one with hepatocellular carcinoma and two with cutaneous melanoma. Overall study results and limits: Relative to CD4+, CD8+ T cells held more expanded clones on average.

Germline lookup yields CDR1 MGHRA and CDR2 YSYEKL. The length of the CDR3 is 16 residues. The V segment lost 2 bases and the J segment 6 bases; nucleotides outside the gene matches: 3. Sampling times: baseline, cycle 4 day 1, cycle 7 day 1. In the case of this clone: As yet, its antigen is unknown.

The table came from immunoSEQ multiplex PCR; TCRdb's copy has only in-frame clones and leaves some out. The sample shows about 28,000 clones, approximately 90% of them seen only once. V gene TRBV4-1 combines with J gene TRBJ2-1, with 14 bases matching TRBD2. The starting material was CD4+ or CD8+ T cells sorted from blood, obtained in a trial of the OX40 agonist ivuxolimab. The receptor was isolated from an adult with an advanced solid tumor such as melanoma, head and neck, liver or kidney cancer. In DNA form, the CDR3 reads TGCGCCAGCAGCCAACCTGGACTAGCGGGAGGCAATGAGCAGTTCTTC. Translated: CASSQPGLAGGNEQFF.